This entry lists 26 T cell receptor beta chains sequenced from one sample in a study of blood T cells in healthy people across ages. Through a sample-barcoded 5' primer and a J-beta primer mix, a second PCR was run for roughly 6 to 12 cycles. TCRdb passed the 5' RACE reads through MiXCR, listing each CDR3 protein once. The sample lists 650,000 to 1,000,000 distinct CDR3 sequences; under 40% were seen once. Sequenced material: blood. Receptors originate from a man between 18 and 29 years old in good health.

The rearrangement links TRBV6-2 or TRBV6-3 to TRBJ1-5; D remains ambiguous. CDR3 size: 15 residues. V was trimmed by 2 bases and J by 4 bases, leaving 12 bases between them. Germline V CDR1 and CDR2: MNHEY, SVGEGT. The CDR3 nucleotides are TGTGCCAGCAGTTACGTGGGGTACGGAAATCAGCCCCAGCATTTT. Encoded protein: CASSYVGYGNQPQHF.

The table lists this clonotype with many counts. The chain couples TRBV12-3 or TRBV12-4 to TRBJ2-5, with TRBD2 as a possible D gene (5 bases). The CDR3 runs 14 residues. V was shortened by 8 bases and J by 3 bases, with 16 bases between the two germline ends. Written as DNA, the CDR3 is TGTGCCAGCGGTCCAGACGGGGATAAAGAGACCCAGTACTTC. It encodes CASGPDGDKETQYF.

The chain joins TRBV20-1 to TRBJ1-2; D uncertain. Germline V gene data show CDR1 as DFQATT and CDR2 as SNEGSKA (reference sequence). CDR3 length equals 12 residues. V shed 6 bases and J shed 7 bases, with 15 bases lying between them. This CDR3 is CSAKNAEGGYTF. CDR3 bases: TGCAGTGCCAAAAACGCGGAGGGTGGCTACACCTTC.

In its sample, this clonotype was seen a few times. This chain uses TRBV27 with TRBJ1-5; D is ambiguous. The germline gives CDR1 MNHEY, CDR2 SMNVEV (reference sequence). The CDR3 length is 16 residues. Trimming shortened V by 5 bases and J by 2 bases, and 16 bases separated the two germline ends. The CDR3 DNA reads as TGTGCCAGCAGTACCCTGGGAGGCTACCGCAATCAGCCCCAGCATTTT. This translates into CASSTLGGYRNQPQHF.

This rearrangement joins TRBV3-1 to TRBJ1-5; D unclear. Trimming left V 2 bases short and J 0 bases short, with 8 bases between. Germline V gene lookup returns CDR1 LGHDT and CDR2 YNNKEL (reference sequence). This CDR3 is built from 15 residues. CDR3 bases: TGTGCCAGCAGCCAATTAAGGAGTAGCAATCAGCCCCAGCATTTT. Translation gives CASSQLRSSNQPQHF.

This clonotype was seen just once. A much bigger clone sits one base away, suggesting this may be a read error. The V and J genes are TRBV3-1 and TRBJ2-7, with 14 bases identical to TRBD2. Germline V gene lookup returns CDR1 LGHDT and CDR2 YNNKEL (reference sequence). The CDR3 consists of 17 residues. After removal of 4 bases from V and 7 bases from J, the junction contained 12 bases not matched to a gene. CDR3 DNA sequence: TGTGCCAGCAGCCTCCGGACTAGCGGGGGGACGTACAATGAGCAGTACTTC. Residues: CASSLRTSGGTYNEQYF.

This clonotype was picked up many times. The chain employs TRBV12-3 or TRBV12-4 and TRBJ1-2, with D tentatively TRBD1 (5 bases). This CDR3 comprises 13 residues. With 6 bases removed from V and 4 bases from J, the gap between germline ends came to 12 bases. The CDR3 loop is CASRKGPSYGYTF. CDR3 sequence (DNA): TGTGCCAGCAGAAAGGGACCTTCCTATGGCTACACCTTC.

J is TRBJ2-5 and V is TRBV4-1, with D hard to call. Germline values: CDR1 MGHRA, CDR2 YSYEKL. Trimming shortened V by 3 bases and J by 0 bases, and 8 bases separated the two germline ends. The CDR3 has 14 residues. This CDR3 is CASSQTPDQETQYF. DNA of the CDR3: TGCGCCAGCAGCCAGACCCCTGACCAAGAGACCCAGTACTTC.

The chain uses TRBV7-9 and TRBJ2-7; TRBD1 aligns across 9 bases. The germline gives CDR1 SEHNR, CDR2 FQNEAQ (reference sequence). The CDR3 consists of 14 residues. Trimming took 4 bases from V and 6 from J; bases not matched to a gene: 7. CDR3 sequence (DNA): TGTGCCAGCAGCTCGGACAGGGGACGGGGCGAGCAGTACTTC. Its translation is CASSSDRGRGEQYF.

This clonotype turned up a few times. This chain joins TRBV5-1 and TRBJ2-7; 10 nucleotides line up with TRBD1. The CDR3 is 15 amino acids. After removal of 4 bases from V and 7 bases from J, the junction contained 11 bases not matched to a gene. The germline gives CDR1 SGHRS, CDR2 YFSETQ. This CDR3 is CASSLDRGLSDEQYF. The CDR3 DNA follows: TGCGCCAGCAGCCTAGACAGGGGGCTATCGGATGAGCAGTACTTC.

This clonotype was found many times. CDR3 sequence reads: CSARESPRRNTEAFF. The CDR3 DNA follows: TGCAGTGCTAGAGAAAGCCCGAGAAGGAACACTGAAGCTTTCTTT. The chain carries TRBV20-1 and TRBJ1-1; D gene unclear. The CDR3 totals 15 residues. The germline V and J ends were trimmed by 0 bases and 1 base, with 12 bases remaining between them. CDR1 is DFQATT, CDR2 SNEGSKA, per germline (reference sequence).

Only a few counts were recorded for this clonotype. The chain joins TRBV7-2 to TRBJ2-3, with TRBD2 as a possible D gene (5 bases). Per germline, CDR1 SGHTA and CDR2 FQGNSA. The CDR3 extends over 16 amino acids. V dropped 1 base and J dropped 4 bases, with 15 bases sitting between them. The CDR3 here is CASSLGPRGFSDTQYF. As DNA, the CDR3 is TGTGCCAGCAGCTTAGGACCCCGCGGGTTCTCAGATACGCAGTATTTT.

A note on this clonotype: A read error is possible here, since a much larger clone lies one base away. The chain is built from TRBV12-3 or TRBV12-4 and TRBJ2-3; maybe TRBD2 (6 bases). This CDR3 has 14 residues. The V end lost 6 bases, the J end lost 4 bases, and 14 bases lay between the germline ends. CDR3 sequence reads: CASSQSSSADTQYF. The CDR3 nucleotides read TGTGCCAGCAGCCAGAGTTCTAGCGCAGATACGCAGTATTTT.

V gene TRBV7-2 combines with J gene TRBJ2-5; TRBD2 agrees at 10 bases. Germline V lookup: CDR1 SGHTA, CDR2 FQGNSA. V gave up 5 bases and J gave up 0 bases; unmatched junction bases: 9. The CDR3 length is 17 residues. This CDR3 is CASSPQRGGVYQETQYF. Written as DNA, the CDR3 is TGTGCCAGCAGCCCCCAGCGGGGGGGCGTGTACCAAGAGACCCAGTACTTC.

The chain has TRBV7-9 and TRBJ2-5; no firm D call. This CDR3 is 11 amino acids long. Between the trimmed V and J ends, which lost 3 bases and 11 bases, there was a span of 10 bases. CDR1 is SEHNR, CDR2 FQNEAQ, per germline (reference sequence). CDR3 nucleotides: TGTGCCAGCAGCTTTTTCTATGAGCAGTACTTC. It is translated as CASSFFYEQYF.

The rearrangement joins TRBV2 to TRBJ1-5, with 8 bases identical to TRBD1. Per the germline V gene, CDR1 is SNHLY and CDR2 is FYNNEI. The junction had 7 bases not matched to a gene; V was cut back by 4 bases and J by 5 bases. This CDR3 region has 15 residues. The CDR3 DNA reads as TGTGCCAGCAGTGGGGCAGGGGGCGGGGATCAGCCCCAGCATTTT. This encodes CASSGAGGGDQPQHF.

This clonotype was observed a single time. DNA for the CDR3: TGCGCCAGCAGCTGGGGAGGTGAAGCTTTCTTT. This codes for CASSWGGEAFF. The rearrangement uses TRBV5-1 and TRBJ1-1; D gene unclear. The length of the CDR3 is 11 residues. Between the trimmed V and J ends, which lost 3 bases and 7 bases, there was a span of 7 bases. Looked up from germline, CDR1 is SGHRS and CDR2 is YFSETQ.

This clonotype was detected only a few times. The chain couples TRBV29-1 to TRBJ2-5; 7 bases line up with TRBD2. Germline V gene lookup returns CDR1 SQVTM and CDR2 ANQGSEA. The CDR3 is 14 amino acids. V shed 4 bases and J 11 bases; nucleotides not matched to a gene: 16. Here the CDR3 reads CSVVYGEGYNEQYF. Written as DNA, the CDR3 is TGCAGCGTTGTCTACGGGGAGGGTTACAATGAGCAGTACTTC.

The J gene is TRBJ1-2, the V gene TRBV9; D perhaps matches TRBD1 (6 bases). Germline V CDR1 and CDR2: SGDLS, YYNGEE. This CDR3 is 14 amino acids long. V lost 4 bases and J 3 bases, leaving 13 bases between the germline ends. The CDR3 spells CASSKGEADYGYTF. The CDR3 DNA follows: TGTGCCAGCAGCAAGGGGGAGGCGGACTATGGCTACACCTTC.

The chain carries TRBV12-3 or TRBV12-4 and TRBJ2-7; D not certain. The CDR3 totals 12 residues. Trimming cost V 3 bases and J 7 bases, with 10 bases left between them. The CDR3 spells CASSLGPWEQYF. CDR3 nucleotide sequence: TGTGCCAGCAGTTTGGGTCCTTGGGAGCAGTACTTC.

CDR3 sequence: CASSTGRQIANEKLFF. DNA for the CDR3: TGTGCCAGCAGTACAGGGAGGCAGATAGCAAATGAAAAACTGTTTTTT. The chain couples TRBV12-3 or TRBV12-4 to TRBJ1-4, with D possibly being TRBD1 (6 bases). The V end was cut by 5 bases, the J end by 5 bases, with 18 bases between. There are 16 residues in the CDR3.

This clonotype has a count of ten or more. The genes are TRBV7-9 and TRBJ2-3, with D uncertain. V was pared by 3 bases and J by 4 bases, with 8 bases between. The CDR3 has 13 residues. Germline V gene data show CDR1 as SEHNR and CDR2 as FQNEAQ (reference sequence). CDR3 sequence: CASSLTPSDTQYF. As DNA, the CDR3 is TGTGCCAGCAGCTTGACCCCTTCAGATACGCAGTATTTT.

This clonotype was seen a handful of times. The rearrangement joins TRBV4-2 to TRBJ2-5; no clear D. This CDR3 has 16 amino acids. V lost 0 bases and J 2 bases, leaving 13 bases between the germline ends. CDR1 is LGHNA and CDR2 is YNFKEQ in the germline V gene. CDR3 residues: CASSQDRYSLQETQYF. CDR3 coding DNA: TGTGCCAGCAGCCAAGATCGATACAGCCTGCAAGAGACCCAGTACTTC.

Worth noting for this clonotype: A much more abundant neighbour one base away suggests this may be a read error. The chain joins TRBV7-2 to TRBJ2-1; D is uncertain. V was clipped by 3 bases and J by 10 bases, with 13 bases between them. Germline V gives CDR1 SGHTA, CDR2 FQGNSA. The CDR3 consists of 13 residues. DNA of the CDR3: TGTGCCAGCAGCTTGGAGATCTCCTACGAGCAGTTCTTC. Translation: CASSLEISYEQFF. The full variable domain, its missing parts supplied by reference TRBV7-2 and TRBJ2-1, is GAGVSQSPSNKVTEKGKDVELRCDPISGHTALYWYRQSLGQGLEFLIYFQGNSAPDKSGLPSDRFSAERTGGSVSTLTIQRTQQEDSAVYLCASSLEISYEQFFGPGTRLTVL.

J is TRBJ2-1 and V is TRBV4-1; TRBD2 matches 9 bases. The DNA end is more similar to TRBJ2-7, so the J call may be wrong. This CDR3 is 16 amino acids long. Germline V CDR1 and CDR2: MGHRA, YSYEKL. This chain's CDR3 is CASSQGSSGVYNEQYF. The CDR3 coding sequence is TGCGCCAGCAGCCAAGGCTCTAGCGGGGTCTACAATGAGCAGTACTTC.

This clonotype was observed a few times. This sequence joins TRBV7-2 and TRBJ2-3; the match to TRBD2 covers 7 bases. The CDR3 sequence is 13 residues long. The J segment lost 6 bases and the V segment lost 5 bases, leaving 5 bases of the junction unmatched. CDR1 and CDR2 from the germline V gene are SGHTA and FQGNSA. CDR3 residues: CASSPGLRDTQYF. The CDR3 DNA reads as TGTGCCAGCAGCCCGGGACTAAGGGATACGCAGTATTTT.